The present entry profiles one T cell receptor beta chain with its context. Its antigen is not identified. This record comes from a study of shared clonotypes between healthy human individuals. Trimming shortened V by 0 bases and J by 7 bases, and 13 bases separated the two germline ends. There are 14 residues in the CDR3. Germline CDR1 SGHRS, CDR2 YFSETQ. The study separated CD4+ cells into CD45RA+ naive and CD45RA-negative memory subsets. The assay used deep level. Template for every sorted-subset replicate PCR totaled approximately 200 ng DNA, 25,000 to 35,000 T cell genomes. Using immunoSEQ multiplex PCR, the repertoire was profiled, and TCRdb retains in-frame clones only, with some absent. The sample has almost 750,000 clones, 55% to 75% seen once; the top ten hold about 1.8%. Study results and caveats: Only blood samples were collected, and tissue repertoires likely differ.

Material for sequencing was memory CD4+ T cells sorted from blood. Described subset: CD45RA-negative fraction. This sequence was found in a woman younger than 45 in good health. The J gene is TRBJ1-2, the V gene TRBV5-1; D uncertain. The CDR3 sequence: CASSLAQWGSGYTF. In nucleotides, the CDR3 is TGCGCCAGCAGCTTGGCTCAATGGGGTTCTGGCTACACCTTC. Using reference TRBV5-1 and TRBJ1-2 for the parts outside the CDR3, the full variable domain is KAGVTQTPRYLIKTRGQQVTLSCSPISGHRSVSWYQQTPGQGLQFLFEYFSETQRNKGNFPGRFSGRQFSNSRSEMNVSTLELGDSALYLCASSLAQWGSGYTFGSGTRLTVV.